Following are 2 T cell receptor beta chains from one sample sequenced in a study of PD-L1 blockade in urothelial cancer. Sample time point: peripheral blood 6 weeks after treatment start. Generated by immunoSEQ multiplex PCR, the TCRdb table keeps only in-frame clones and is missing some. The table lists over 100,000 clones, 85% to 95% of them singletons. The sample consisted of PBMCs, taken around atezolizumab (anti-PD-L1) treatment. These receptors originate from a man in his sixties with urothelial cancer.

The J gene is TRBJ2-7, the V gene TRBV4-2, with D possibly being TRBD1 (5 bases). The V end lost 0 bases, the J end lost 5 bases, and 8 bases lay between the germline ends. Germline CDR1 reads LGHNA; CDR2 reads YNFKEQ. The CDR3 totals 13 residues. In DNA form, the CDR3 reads TGTGCCAGCAGCCAAGATAGGGGCCACGAGCAGTACTTC. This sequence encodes CASSQDRGHEQYF.

CDR3 nucleotides: TGTGCCAGCTCCGACAGGGGTGGGGCTAATCAGCCCCAGCATTTT. The encoded protein is CASSDRGGANQPQHF. The chain is built from TRBV18 and TRBJ1-5, with 8 bases fitting TRBD1. V shed 6 bases and J 4 bases; nucleotides not matched to a gene: 8. There are 15 residues in the CDR3. The germline V gene has CDR1 KGHSH and CDR2 LQKENI. Full variable domain (missing parts from reference TRBV18 and TRBJ1-5): NAGVMQNPRHLVRRRGQEARLRCSPMKGHSHVYWYRQLPEEGLKFMVYLQKENIIDESGMPKERFSAEFPKEGPSILRIQQVVRGDSAAYFCASSDRGGANQPQHFGDGTRLSIL.